The rows below give T cell receptor beta chains drawn from one sample of a study of control samples from healthy donors and cancer patients. Measured with immunoSEQ multiplex PCR; TCRdb has only the in-frame clones, and not every one. The profile covers about 75,000 clones, with approximately 80% appearing a single time and around 16% taken by the ten largest. Sequences were obtained from blood. These receptors were collected from a man in his fifties or sixties in good health. The conserved cysteine and the conserved F or W are not part of the CDR3 here. A D gene is named only where the DNA matches it firmly. The listing skips clone size in some rows; elsewhere it reads once, few, many or a size class.

size	J	D	V	CDR3
-	TRBJ2-2	-	TRBV24-1	ATSDGPRAGELF
-	TRBJ2-1	-	TRBV4-1	ASSQDLGGSTYNEQF
-	TRBJ2-6	-	TRBV5-1	ASRPRVLPSGANVLT
-	TRBJ2-7	TRBD2	TRBV6-6	ASRAIAGAEKEQY
-	TRBJ1-6	-	TRBV12-3/TRBV12-4	ASSYLNSPLH
-	TRBJ2-7	TRBD1	TRBV11-3	ASSLPMTGAIHEQY
-	TRBJ2-3	-	TRBV7-2	ASSPPRRGNSDTQY
-	TRBJ2-5	TRBD2	TRBV10-3	AISEERTSGKKTQY
few	TRBJ1-5	TRBD1	TRBV18	ASSPRQQGNSNQPQH
-	TRBJ2-6	-	TRBV28	ASSGANVLT
once	TRBJ1-2	TRBD1	TRBV9	ASSANRDRGYGYT
-	TRBJ2-7	-	TRBV6-6	ASSYESLFGEQY
-	TRBJ2-1	TRBD1	TRBV6-2/TRBV6-3	ASSSIGTGPYNEQF
-	TRBJ2-7	-	TRBV28	ASSLNGKRLYEQY
-	TRBJ2-2	-	TRBV19	ASSRDIGGNTGELF
-	TRBJ1-3	TRBD1	TRBV7-9	ASSAGGDTIY
-	TRBJ2-2	-	TRBV3-1/TRBV3-2	ASSQGSGTGELF
-	TRBJ1-2	-	TRBV27	ASSLFGSYGYT
few	TRBJ2-3	-	TRBV9	ASSVGRASTDTQY
once	TRBJ2-3	TRBD2	TRBV28	ASSFASGRSDTQY
-	TRBJ2-1	-	TRBV19	ATVGFKDEQF
-	TRBJ2-2	-	TRBV7-3	ASSFGPGELF
-	TRBJ2-4	-	TRBV4-1	ASSLGRGGLAKNIQY
-	TRBJ2-1	-	TRBV5-4	ASSSPRGPYNEQF
-	TRBJ1-1	-	TRBV9	ASSKKQENTEAF
-	TRBJ2-1	TRBD2	TRBV7-2	ASRGLAGGPGQF
-	TRBJ2-2	TRBD2	TRBV9	ASSVDGGGTGELF
-	TRBJ2-3	TRBD2	TRBV7-2	ASSPSPLAGVRGTQY
few	TRBJ1-1	-	TRBV19	ASSMYGQLNTEAF
-	TRBJ2-7	-	TRBV7-2	ASSLVYEQY
-	TRBJ1-1	TRBD1	TRBV6-6	ASSDRGAEAF
-	TRBJ2-7	-	TRBV7-9	ASSESQGSLDRKLYEQY
-	TRBJ2-3	-	TRBV7-3	ASSLGETSTDTQY
-	TRBJ2-7	-	TRBV4-3	ASSQESLDYEQY
-	TRBJ2-3	-	TRBV9	ASSPDPSTDTQY
-	TRBJ2-1	TRBD2	TRBV3-1/TRBV3-2	ASSGLAGAFNEQF
once	TRBJ2-1	TRBD2	TRBV11-3	ASKPGGDNEQF
-	TRBJ2-5	-	TRBV2	ASSDWRDQETQY
-	TRBJ2-7	TRBD1	TRBV11-2	ASSFTGTGDHEQY
-	TRBJ2-7	TRBD1	TRBV5-1	ASSLGGQATLEQY
-	TRBJ2-4	-	TRBV27	ASSFAGENIQY
-	TRBJ2-3	-	TRBV10-3	AISERASTDTQY
-	TRBJ1-3	-	TRBV18	ASSPSGTDGNTIY
few	TRBJ2-5	TRBD2	TRBV19	ASSLGLAGGQY
-	TRBJ1-6	-	TRBV3-1/TRBV3-2	ASSQEWSRPLH
-	TRBJ2-1	-	TRBV18	ASSPLARYNEQF
-	TRBJ1-1	-	TRBV12-3/TRBV12-4	ASSYSRREEAF
-	TRBJ2-5	TRBD1	TRBV27	ARDREAPQETQY
-	TRBJ1-5	-	TRBV10-3	AISGQGHNQPQH
-	TRBJ2-2	-	TRBV30	AWTGSYTGELF
-	TRBJ2-1	-	TRBV19	ASNDPGALYNEQF
-	TRBJ2-7	-	TRBV7-2	ASSPQSYEQY
-	TRBJ2-1	TRBD2	TRBV7-3	ASSSSGRGNEQF
-	TRBJ2-3	TRBD1	TRBV6-5	ASSLTGGGTDTQY
few	TRBJ2-3	TRBD2	TRBV4-2	ASSQDLELAGAADTQY
-	TRBJ1-2	-	TRBV28	ASTQGRRYGYT
once	TRBJ1-1	-	TRBV5-8	ASSFGVSENTEAF
-	TRBJ2-3	-	TRBV28	ASSPVDSADTQY
-	TRBJ2-7	-	TRBV19	ASSIRAAGTYEQY